This T cell receptor (beta chain) appears in the sequencing data of a study of follicular helper T cells after annual influenza vaccination. Background on the study: Sampling occurred days 0, 7 and 28 after each influenza vaccination.

Using immunoSEQ multiplex PCR, the repertoire was profiled, and TCRdb retains in-frame clones only, with some absent. The table includes roughly 13,000 clones, approximately 84% detected once. A remark on this clone: Its antigen is undetermined.

Whole-study findings and limits: Plasmablast frequency change correlated with clonality change in ICOS+CD38+ cTfh.

The time point was: 2014-2015 season, pre-vaccination. Trimming took 2 bases from V and 4 from J; bases not matched to a gene: 2. CDR3 length equals 15 residues. Germline lookup yields CDR1 MNHEY and CDR2 SVGAGI. The sequence was obtained from an adult who received the influenza vaccine. The specimen comprised CXCR5- memory CD4+ T cells sorted from blood, sampled on the day of influenza vaccination. This chain joins TRBV6-5 and TRBJ1-1; TRBD1 agrees at 12 bases. In DNA form, the CDR3 reads TGTGCCAGCAGTTACAGGGGACAGGGGGCCACTGAAGCTTTCTTT. It is translated as CASSYRGQGATEAFF.